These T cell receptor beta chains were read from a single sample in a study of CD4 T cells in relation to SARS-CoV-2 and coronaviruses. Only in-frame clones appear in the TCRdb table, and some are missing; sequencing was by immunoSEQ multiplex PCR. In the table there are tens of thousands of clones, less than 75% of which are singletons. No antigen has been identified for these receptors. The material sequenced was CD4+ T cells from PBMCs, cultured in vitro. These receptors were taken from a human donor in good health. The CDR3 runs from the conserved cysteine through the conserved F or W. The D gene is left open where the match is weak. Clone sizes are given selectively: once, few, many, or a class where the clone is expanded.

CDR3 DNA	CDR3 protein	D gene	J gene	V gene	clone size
TGTGCCAGCAGCCAAAGTGACCGGGCCGGGGCCAACGTCCTGACTTTC	CASSQSDRAGANVLTF	NA	TRBJ2-6	TRBV14	NA
TGTGCCAGCAGTGCAGGTTGGGGGGCAGATGGTTCACCCCTCCACTTT	CASSAGWGADGSPLHF	NA	TRBJ1-6	TRBV6-1	few
TGCAGCGTTGAAGATCGGGGGACAGGGTCCAATGAGCAGTTCTTC	CSVEDRGTGSNEQFF	TRBD1	TRBJ2-1	TRBV29-1	NA
TGTGCCAGCAGCTTAGGGACAGGGGTTTACAATGAGCAGTTCTTC	CASSLGTGVYNEQFF	TRBD1	TRBJ2-1	TRBV7-2	NA
TGTGCCAGCAGCCGCCGGGGTAGCGGGGGGGCTGGAGATACGCAGTATTTT	CASSRRGSGGAGDTQYF	TRBD2	TRBJ2-3	TRBV3-1/TRBV3-2	few
TGTGCCAGCAGCCGACAGGGGGTCTATGGCTACACCTTC	CASSRQGVYGYTF	TRBD1	TRBJ1-2	TRBV7-8	NA
TGTGCCAGCAGCGATGGGGTGGGGGCCAACCAAGAGACCCAGTACTTC	CASSDGVGANQETQYF	NA	TRBJ2-5	TRBV9	NA
TGTGCCAGCAGTTTCCAGACAGGCTATGGCTACACCTTC	CASSFQTGYGYTF	NA	TRBJ1-2	TRBV27	NA
TGTGCCAGCATGAGGACAGGGAGGAACACTGAAGCTTTCTTT	CASMRTGRNTEAFF	TRBD1	TRBJ1-1	TRBV2	few
TGTGCCAGCAGCTTAGCGCAAGTTAACTATGGCTACACCTTC	CASSLAQVNYGYTF	NA	TRBJ1-2	TRBV7-9	NA
TGCGCCAGCAGCAGGACAGCCACCTACGAGCAGTACTTC	CASSRTATYEQYF	NA	TRBJ2-7	TRBV5-1	NA
TGTGCCAGCTCACCACCTAGACTAGCGGGGGCCAACAATGAGCAGTTCTTC	CASSPPRLAGANNEQFF	TRBD2	TRBJ2-1	TRBV18	NA
TGCGCCAGCAGCCCATTACCCCGGACAGTTAACACTGAAGCTTTCTTT	CASSPLPRTVNTEAFF	NA	TRBJ1-1	TRBV4-1	NA
TGCGCCAGCAGCCAAGAATACAGTAGGTGGACAGGGGCTAACTATGGCTACACCTTC	CASSQEYSRWTGANYGYTF	TRBD1	TRBJ1-2	TRBV4-3	NA
TGTGCCAGCAGTTTACGGGGCCGGGCTTTCTTT	CASSLRGRAFF	NA	TRBJ1-1	TRBV28	NA
TGCGCCAGCAGCCCGACAGGGGGGTTTAATGAAAAACTGTTTTTT	CASSPTGGFNEKLFF	TRBD1	TRBJ1-4	TRBV5-1	NA
TGCGCCAGCAGCCAGTTGACACTTAGCTCCTACAATGAGCAGTTCTTC	CASSQLTLSSYNEQFF	NA	TRBJ2-1	TRBV4-1	NA
TGCGCCAGCAGCCAAGATCGGGTTGAGGTAGATAGACAGGGGTGGTGGGAGCAGTACTTC	CASSQDRVEVDRQGWWEQYF	TRBD1	TRBJ2-7	TRBV4-3	few
TGCGCCAGCAGCCAAGACCCTAATTCACCCCTCCACTTT	CASSQDPNSPLHF	NA	TRBJ1-6	TRBV4-3	NA
TGCGCCAGCAGCCAAGATTCCTGGGGACAGGGTCAGAGACACAATGAGCAGTTCTTC	CASSQDSWGQGQRHNEQFF	TRBD1	TRBJ2-1	TRBV4-1	NA
TGTGCCAGCAGCTTACAGGGTTCCCTCTCTGGAAACACCATATATTTT	CASSLQGSLSGNTIYF	NA	TRBJ1-3	TRBV7-9	NA
TGTGCCAGCAGCTTAGGTCCTAGCGGGGAAGACAATGAGCAGTTCTTC	CASSLGPSGEDNEQFF	TRBD2	TRBJ2-1	TRBV7-2	NA
TGCGCCAGCAGCCAAGAGCTTTCGTACGAAAACATTCAGTACTTC	CASSQELSYENIQYF	NA	TRBJ2-4	TRBV4-3	NA
TGTGCTAGTGGTTTGGACTTAGGGACACACGAGCAGTACTTC	CASGLDLGTHEQYF	NA	TRBJ2-7	TRBV12-5	few
TGTGCCAGCAGCTTACAAACAGGGCGACCTTTCTTT	CASSLQTGRPFF	NA	TRBJ1-1	TRBV7-9	NA
TGCGCCAGCAGCCAGACCCAGATTCCTGCGGACTACAATGAGCAGTTCTTC	CASSQTQIPADYNEQFF	NA	TRBJ2-1	TRBV5-1	few
TGTGCCAGCAGTACCACGACAGGGAACTACGAGCAGTACTTC	CASSTTTGNYEQYF	TRBD1	TRBJ2-7	TRBV6-5	few
TGCGCCAGCAGCCTACAACTGAATAGACGCGAGGAGCAGTTCTTC	CASSLQLNRREEQFF	NA	TRBJ2-1	TRBV5-1	NA
TGTGCCAGCAAGGGGAACACTGAAGCTTTCTTT	CASKGNTEAFF	NA	TRBJ1-1	TRBV27	medium-sized
TGTGCCAGCAGTTTCTTGGTCCAAGGTGCTAGAAGGGGGGAGCTGTTTTTT	CASSFLVQGARRGELFF	NA	TRBJ2-2	TRBV28	NA
TGTGCCAGTAGTATCGGTCGGACCCAGTACTTC	CASSIGRTQYF	NA	TRBJ2-5	TRBV19	NA
TGTGCCAGCAGCCCGGGACAGGGAAGCTACAATGAGCAGTTCTTC	CASSPGQGSYNEQFF	TRBD1	TRBJ2-1	TRBV7-8	NA
TGTGCCAGCAGCTCGCCGGGACTAGCAGATTACGAGCAGTACTTC	CASSSPGLADYEQYF	TRBD2	TRBJ2-7	TRBV5-4	NA
TGTGCCAGCAGTCCAGGGGGCAGAAACTATGGCTACACCTTC	CASSPGGRNYGYTF	TRBD1	TRBJ1-2	TRBV7-2	NA
TGTGCCAGCATCTTCAGCTTCTCTGGGGCCAACGTCCTGACTTTC	CASIFSFSGANVLTF	NA	TRBJ2-6	TRBV7-2	NA